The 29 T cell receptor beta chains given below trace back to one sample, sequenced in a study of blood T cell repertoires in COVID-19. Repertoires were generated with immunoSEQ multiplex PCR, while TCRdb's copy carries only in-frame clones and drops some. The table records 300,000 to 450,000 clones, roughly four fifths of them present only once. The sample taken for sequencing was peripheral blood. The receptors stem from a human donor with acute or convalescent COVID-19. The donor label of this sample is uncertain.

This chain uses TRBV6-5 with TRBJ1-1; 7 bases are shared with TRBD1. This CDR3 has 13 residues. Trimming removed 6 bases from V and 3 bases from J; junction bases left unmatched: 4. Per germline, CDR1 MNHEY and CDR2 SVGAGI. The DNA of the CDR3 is TGTGCCAGCAGGATACAGGGGTACACTGAAGCTTTCTTT. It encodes CASRIQGYTEAFF.

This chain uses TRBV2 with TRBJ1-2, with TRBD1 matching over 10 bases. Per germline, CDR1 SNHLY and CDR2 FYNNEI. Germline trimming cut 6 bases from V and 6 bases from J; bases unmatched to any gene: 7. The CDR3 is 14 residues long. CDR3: CASRGQGTLHGYTF. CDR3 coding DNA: TGTGCCAGCAGGGGACAGGGGACCCTCCATGGCTACACCTTC.

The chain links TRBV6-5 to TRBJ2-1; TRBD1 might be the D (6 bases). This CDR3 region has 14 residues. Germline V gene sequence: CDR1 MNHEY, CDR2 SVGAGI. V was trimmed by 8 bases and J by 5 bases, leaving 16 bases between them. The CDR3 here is CASLGQYVNNEQFF. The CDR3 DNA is TGTGCCAGCCTAGGACAGTACGTTAACAATGAGCAGTTCTTC.

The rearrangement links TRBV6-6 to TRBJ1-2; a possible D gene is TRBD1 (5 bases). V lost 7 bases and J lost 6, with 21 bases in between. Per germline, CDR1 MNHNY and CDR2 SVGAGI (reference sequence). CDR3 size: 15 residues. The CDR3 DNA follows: TGTGCCAGCATTCGGGACGACGACGGAGGGGATGGCTACACCTTC. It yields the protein CASIRDDDGGDGYTF.

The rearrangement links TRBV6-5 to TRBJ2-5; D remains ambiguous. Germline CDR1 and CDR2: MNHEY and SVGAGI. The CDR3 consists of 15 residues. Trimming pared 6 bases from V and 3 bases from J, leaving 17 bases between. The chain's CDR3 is CASSRFSTVEETQYF. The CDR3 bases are TGTGCCAGCAGCAGGTTTTCCACCGTGGAAGAGACCCAGTACTTC.

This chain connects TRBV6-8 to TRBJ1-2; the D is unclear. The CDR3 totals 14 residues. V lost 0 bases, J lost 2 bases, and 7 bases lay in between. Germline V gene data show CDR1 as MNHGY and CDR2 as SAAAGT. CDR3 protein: CASSYSTGNYGYTF. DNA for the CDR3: TGTGCCAGCAGTTACTCGACTGGGAACTATGGCTACACCTTC.

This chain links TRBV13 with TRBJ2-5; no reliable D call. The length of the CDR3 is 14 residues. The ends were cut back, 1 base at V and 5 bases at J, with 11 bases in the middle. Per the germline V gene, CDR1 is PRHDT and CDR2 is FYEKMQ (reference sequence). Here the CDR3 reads CASSLDQEWETQYF. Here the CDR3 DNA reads TGTGCCAGCAGCTTAGATCAGGAATGGGAGACCCAGTACTTC. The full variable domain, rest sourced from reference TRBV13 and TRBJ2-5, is AAGVIQSPRHLIKEKRETATLKCYPIPRHDTVYWYQQGPGQDPQFLISFYEKMQSDKGSIPDRFSAQQFSDYHSELNMSSLELGDSALYFCASSLDQEWETQYFGPGTRLLVL.

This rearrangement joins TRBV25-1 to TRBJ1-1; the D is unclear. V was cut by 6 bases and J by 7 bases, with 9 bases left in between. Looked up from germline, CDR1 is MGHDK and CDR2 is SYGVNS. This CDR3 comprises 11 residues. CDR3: CASRVGGEAFF. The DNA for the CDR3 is TGTGCCAGCAGGGTAGGAGGTGAAGCTTTCTTT.

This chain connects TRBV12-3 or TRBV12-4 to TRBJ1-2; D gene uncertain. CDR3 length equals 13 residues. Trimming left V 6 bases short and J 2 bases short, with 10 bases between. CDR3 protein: CASREDGNYGYTF. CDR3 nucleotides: TGTGCCAGCAGGGAGGACGGGAACTATGGCTACACCTTC.

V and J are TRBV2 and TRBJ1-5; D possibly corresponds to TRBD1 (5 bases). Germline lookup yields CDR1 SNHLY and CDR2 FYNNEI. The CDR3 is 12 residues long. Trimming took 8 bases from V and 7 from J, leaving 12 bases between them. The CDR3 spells CASGQGGQPQHF. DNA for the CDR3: TGTGCCAGCGGGCAGGGCGGCCAGCCCCAGCATTTT.

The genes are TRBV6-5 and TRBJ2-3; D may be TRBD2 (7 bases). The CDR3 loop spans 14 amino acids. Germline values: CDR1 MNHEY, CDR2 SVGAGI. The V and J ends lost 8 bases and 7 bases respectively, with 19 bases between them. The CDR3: CASRRGRASYTQYF. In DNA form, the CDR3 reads TGTGCCAGCCGGAGGGGGAGGGCCTCTTATACGCAGTATTTT.

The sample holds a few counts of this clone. CDR3 protein: CASSPVAGSRAEAFF. Here the CDR3 DNA reads TGTGCCAGCAGCCCCGTCGCGGGGTCGAGAGCTGAAGCTTTCTTT. The chain is built from TRBV6-5 and TRBJ1-1, with no clear D. CDR1 is MNHEY, CDR2 SVGAGI, per germline. Trimming cost V 6 bases and J 6 bases, with 20 bases left between them. The CDR3 covers 15 residues.

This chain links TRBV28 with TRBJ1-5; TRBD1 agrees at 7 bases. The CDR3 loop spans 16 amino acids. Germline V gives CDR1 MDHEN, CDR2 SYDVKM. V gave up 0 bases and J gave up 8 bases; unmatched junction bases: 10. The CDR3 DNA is TGTGCCAGCAGTTTATGGGGGACAGCAGTCGGGGAGCCCCAGCATTTT. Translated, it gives CASSLWGTAVGEPQHF. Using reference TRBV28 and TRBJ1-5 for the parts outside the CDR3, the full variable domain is DVKVTQSSRYLVKRTGEKVFLECVQDMDHENMFWYRQDPGLGLRLIYFSYDVKMKEKGDIPEGYSVSREKKERFSLILESASTNQTSMYLCASSLWGTAVGEPQHFGDGTRLSIL.

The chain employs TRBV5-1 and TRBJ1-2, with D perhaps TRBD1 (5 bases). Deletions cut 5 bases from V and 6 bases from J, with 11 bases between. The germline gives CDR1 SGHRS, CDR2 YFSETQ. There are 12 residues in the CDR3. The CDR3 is CASRRGGDGYTF. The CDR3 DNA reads TGCGCCAGCAGGAGGGGAGGGGATGGCTACACCTTC.

This CDR3 is CASSPPYLAGKGTDTQYF. DNA of the CDR3: TGTGCCAGCTCACCACCGTACCTGGCAGGGAAAGGCACAGATACGCAGTATTTT. The rearrangement joins TRBV18 to TRBJ2-3, with a weak D call TRBD1 (5 bases). The ends were cut back, 0 bases at V and 1 base at J, with 17 bases in the middle. CDR1 is KGHSH, CDR2 LQKENI, per germline. The CDR3 extends over 18 amino acids. The full variable domain, rest sourced from reference TRBV18 and TRBJ2-3, is NAGVMQNPRHLVRRRGQEARLRCSPMKGHSHVYWYRQLPEEGLKFMVYLQKENIIDESGMPKERFSAEFPKEGPSILRIQQVVRGDSAAYFCASSPPYLAGKGTDTQYFGPGTRLTVL.

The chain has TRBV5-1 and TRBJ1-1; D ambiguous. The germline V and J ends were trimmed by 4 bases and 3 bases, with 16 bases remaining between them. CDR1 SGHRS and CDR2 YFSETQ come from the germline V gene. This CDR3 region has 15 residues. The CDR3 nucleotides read TGCGCCAGCAGCCGAACGCCGGTAACGTACACTGAAGCTTTCTTT. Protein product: CASSRTPVTYTEAFF.

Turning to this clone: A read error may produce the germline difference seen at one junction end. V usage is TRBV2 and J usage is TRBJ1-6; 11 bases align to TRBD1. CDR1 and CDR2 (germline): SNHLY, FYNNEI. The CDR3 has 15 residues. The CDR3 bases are TGTGCCAGCAGCGAAGGACAGGGGGCAGTTTCACCCCTCCACTTT. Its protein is CASSEGQGAVSPLHF. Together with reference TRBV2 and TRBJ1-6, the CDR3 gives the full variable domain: EPEVTQTPSHQVTQMGQEVILRCVPISNHLYFYWYRQILGQKVEFLVSFYNNEISEKSEIFDDQFSVERPDGSNFTLKIRSTKLEDSAMYFCASSEGQGAVSPLHFGNGTRLTVT.

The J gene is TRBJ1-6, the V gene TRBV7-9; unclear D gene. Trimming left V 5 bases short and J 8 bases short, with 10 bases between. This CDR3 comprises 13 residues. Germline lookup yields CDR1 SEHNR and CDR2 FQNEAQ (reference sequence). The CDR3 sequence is CASSPAQYSPLHF. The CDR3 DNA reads TGTGCCAGCAGCCCCGCCCAGTATTCACCCCTCCACTTT.

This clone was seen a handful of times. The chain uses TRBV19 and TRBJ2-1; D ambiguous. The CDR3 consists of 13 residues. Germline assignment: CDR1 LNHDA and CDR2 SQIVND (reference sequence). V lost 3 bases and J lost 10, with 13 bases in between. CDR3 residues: CASSMLVASEQFF. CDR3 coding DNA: TGTGCCAGTAGTATGTTAGTTGCATCGGAGCAGTTCTTC.

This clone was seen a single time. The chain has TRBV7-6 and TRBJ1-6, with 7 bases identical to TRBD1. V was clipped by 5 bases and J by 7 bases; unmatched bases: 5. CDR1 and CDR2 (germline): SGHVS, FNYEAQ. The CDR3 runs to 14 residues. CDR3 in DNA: TGTGCCAGCAGCCAGGGACAGCCAAATTCACCCCTCCACTTT. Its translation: CASSQGQPNSPLHF.

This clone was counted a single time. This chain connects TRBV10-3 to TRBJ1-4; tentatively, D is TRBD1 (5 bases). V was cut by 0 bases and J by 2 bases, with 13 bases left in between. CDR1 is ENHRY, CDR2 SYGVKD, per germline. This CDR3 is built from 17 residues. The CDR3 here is CAISESAGRATNEKLFF. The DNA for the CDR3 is TGTGCCATCAGTGAGTCAGCAGGGAGGGCTACTAATGAAAAACTGTTTTTT.

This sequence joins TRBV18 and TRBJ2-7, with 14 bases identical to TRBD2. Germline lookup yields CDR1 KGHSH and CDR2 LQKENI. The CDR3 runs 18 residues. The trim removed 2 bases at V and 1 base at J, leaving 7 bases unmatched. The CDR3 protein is CASSPKGLAGVGSYEQYF. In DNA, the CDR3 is TGTGCCAGCTCACCAAAGGGACTAGCGGGAGTAGGGTCCTACGAGCAGTACTTC.

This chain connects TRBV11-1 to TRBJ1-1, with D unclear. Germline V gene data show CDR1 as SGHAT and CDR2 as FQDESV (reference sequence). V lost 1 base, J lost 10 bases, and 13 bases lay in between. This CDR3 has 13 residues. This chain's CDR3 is CASSLGSTLGAFF. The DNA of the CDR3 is TGTGCCAGCAGCTTAGGATCGACCCTAGGAGCTTTCTTT. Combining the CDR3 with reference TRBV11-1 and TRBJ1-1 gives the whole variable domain EAEVAQSPRYKITEKSQAVAFWCDPISGHATLYWYRQILGQGPELLVQFQDESVVDDSQLPKDRFSAERLKGVDSTLKIQPAELGDSAMYLCASSLGSTLGAFFGQGTRLTVV.

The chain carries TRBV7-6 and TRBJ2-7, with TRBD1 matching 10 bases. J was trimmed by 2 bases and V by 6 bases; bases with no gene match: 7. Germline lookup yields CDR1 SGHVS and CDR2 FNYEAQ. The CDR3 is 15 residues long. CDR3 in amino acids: CASSSQGQGTYEQYF. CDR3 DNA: TGTGCCAGCAGTTCCCAGGGACAGGGGACCTACGAGCAGTACTTC.

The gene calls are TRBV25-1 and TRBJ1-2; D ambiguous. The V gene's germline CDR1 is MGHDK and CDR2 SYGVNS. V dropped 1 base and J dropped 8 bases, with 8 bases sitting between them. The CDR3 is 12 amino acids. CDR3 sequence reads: CASSESGQGYTF. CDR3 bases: TGTGCCAGCAGTGAATCCGGTCAAGGCTACACCTTC.

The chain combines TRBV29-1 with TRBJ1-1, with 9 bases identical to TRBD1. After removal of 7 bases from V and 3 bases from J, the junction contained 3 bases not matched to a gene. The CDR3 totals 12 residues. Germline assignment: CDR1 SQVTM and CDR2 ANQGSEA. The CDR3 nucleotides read TGCAGCGCCGGACAGGGGTACACTGAAGCTTTCTTT. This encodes CSAGQGYTEAFF.

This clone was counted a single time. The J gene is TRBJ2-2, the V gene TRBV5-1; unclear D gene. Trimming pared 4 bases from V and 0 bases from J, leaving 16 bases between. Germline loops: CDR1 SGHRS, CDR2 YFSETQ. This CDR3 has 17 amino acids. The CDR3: CASSSPGSYANTGELFF. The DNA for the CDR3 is TGCGCCAGCAGCAGCCCGGGTTCCTATGCGAACACCGGGGAGCTGTTTTTT.

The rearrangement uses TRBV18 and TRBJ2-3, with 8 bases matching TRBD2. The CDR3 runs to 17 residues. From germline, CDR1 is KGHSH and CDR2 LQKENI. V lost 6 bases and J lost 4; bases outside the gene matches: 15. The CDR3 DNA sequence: TGTGCCAGCTCGCATTACGGGGGCGGGAGGACCCCAGATACGCAGTATTTT. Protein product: CASSHYGGGRTPDTQYF.

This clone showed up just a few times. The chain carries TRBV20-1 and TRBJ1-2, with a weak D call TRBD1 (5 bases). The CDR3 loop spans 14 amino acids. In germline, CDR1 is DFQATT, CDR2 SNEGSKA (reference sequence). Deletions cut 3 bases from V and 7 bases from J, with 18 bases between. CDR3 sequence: CSASMGTSGSGYTF. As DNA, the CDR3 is TGCAGTGCTAGTATGGGGACCTCCGGGAGTGGCTACACCTTC.